Presented here are 21 T cell receptor beta chains from one specimen sequenced in a study of blood T cell repertoires in COVID-19. Clones were sequenced by immunoSEQ multiplex PCR, and TCRdb holds only the in-frame ones, with some missing. This table has some 64,000 clones, roughly 75% appearing once. Sequencing used peripheral blood. These receptors all stem from a man aged 60-69 years with COVID-19, enrolled during active disease.

This chain joins TRBV2 and TRBJ2-7, with TRBD2 matching 7 bases. CDR1 and CDR2 from the germline V gene are SNHLY and FYNNEI. V shed 3 bases, J shed 5 bases, and the junction held 10 bases outside the gene matches. CDR3 length: 15 residues. CDR3 DNA: TGTGCCAGCAGTGACGGGAGGTCTAGAGACGACGAGCAGTACTTC. Protein product: CASSDGRSRDDEQYF.

This chain uses TRBV29-1 with TRBJ2-1; 9 nucleotides agree with TRBD2. CDR1 is SQVTM, CDR2 ANQGSEA, per germline. CDR3 length equals 15 residues. With 0 bases clipped from V and 3 bases from J, the junction kept 3 bases outside the gene matches. The CDR3 sequence is CSVEERAGGYNEQFF. For the CDR3, the DNA is TGCAGCGTTGAAGAGCGAGCGGGGGGCTACAATGAGCAGTTCTTC.

This rearrangement joins TRBV6-2 or TRBV6-3 to TRBJ1-2; TRBD1 might be the D (6 bases). Deletions cut 3 bases from V and 0 bases from J, with 14 bases between. Per the germline V gene, CDR1 is MNHEY and CDR2 is SVGEGT. The CDR3 has 16 amino acids. CDR3 sequence (DNA): TGTGCCAGCAGTTATAGAGGGACAAAAGCTAACTATGGCTACACCTTC. Translating gives CASSYRGTKANYGYTF.

This rearrangement joins TRBV2 to TRBJ1-1, with 7 bases identical to TRBD1. Germline V lookup: CDR1 SNHLY, CDR2 FYNNEI. Losses at the gene ends were 10 bases for V and 0 bases for J; bases not matched to a gene: 5. The CDR3 runs 13 residues. The CDR3 DNA sequence: TGTGCCAATAGGGGACAGCTGAACACTGAAGCTTTCTTT. Translating it yields CANRGQLNTEAFF. Complete variable domain (other parts from reference TRBV2 and TRBJ1-1): EPEVTQTPSHQVTQMGQEVILRCVPISNHLYFYWYRQILGQKVEFLVSFYNNEISEKSEIFDDQFSVERPDGSNFTLKIRSTKLEDSAMYFCANRGQLNTEAFFGQGTRLTVV.

V usage is TRBV11-2 and J usage is TRBJ2-7; D not resolved. V lost 7 bases, J lost 1 base, and 11 bases lay in between. The CDR3 length is 13 residues. In germline, CDR1 is SGHAT, CDR2 FQNNGV. CDR3 residues: CASKGGASYEQYF. The CDR3 DNA is TGTGCCAGCAAAGGCGGAGCGTCCTACGAGCAGTACTTC.

The chain has TRBV12-3 or TRBV12-4 and TRBJ2-7; D gene uncertain. Trimming took 1 base from V and 3 from J, leaving 7 bases between them. The length of the CDR3 is 13 residues. CDR3 region: CASSLVDIYEQYF. The CDR3 bases are TGTGCCAGCAGTTTAGTTGACATCTACGAGCAGTACTTC.

V and J are TRBV30 and TRBJ2-7; no firm D call. The germline CDR1 and CDR2 sequences are GTSNPN and SVGIG (reference sequence). Trimming left V 5 bases short and J 3 bases short, with 17 bases between. The CDR3 runs 14 residues. CDR3 nucleotides: TGTGCCTGGGCGAACGGGTTCATGGACTACGAGCAGTACTTC. As protein: CAWANGFMDYEQYF.

The V call is TRBV10-2, the J call TRBJ2-7, with TRBD2 matching 13 bases. The CDR3 extends over 16 amino acids. Germline V gene data show CDR1 as WSHSY and CDR2 as SAAADI. The J segment lost 5 bases and the V segment lost 3 bases, leaving 7 bases of the junction unmatched. As DNA, the CDR3 is TGCGCCAGCAGTGACCCTACTAGCGGGAGGGCCCACGAGCAGTACTTC. Amino acid sequence: CASSDPTSGRAHEQYF.

V and J are TRBV27 and TRBJ2-1, with no clear D. The germline gives CDR1 MNHEY, CDR2 SMNVEV (reference sequence). V was trimmed by 2 bases and J by 7 bases, leaving 6 bases between them. This CDR3 is built from 12 residues. The CDR3 DNA reads TGTGCCAGCAGTTTAGGGCATAATGAGCAGTTCTTC. As protein: CASSLGHNEQFF.

This clone was observed a few times. The V gene is TRBV5-1, the J gene TRBJ2-2, with TRBD2 as a possible D gene (5 bases). Deletions cut 4 bases from V and 7 bases from J, with 11 bases between. CDR3 length: 13 residues. CDR1 and CDR2 from the germline V gene are SGHRS and YFSETQ. The CDR3, as DNA: TGCGCCAGCAGCCGGGGTTTGGGCGGGGAGCTGTTTTTT. Residues: CASSRGLGGELFF.

This clone appeared a single time. V and J are TRBV3-1 (or the pseudogene TRBV3-2) and TRBJ1-6; tentatively, D is TRBD1 (5 bases). The V end lost 0 bases, the J end lost 4 bases, and 16 bases lay between the germline ends. The CDR3 sequence is 18 residues long. Germline V lookup: CDR1 LGHDT, CDR2 YNNKEL (reference sequence). The CDR3 here is CASSQDIARAIYNSPLHF. In nucleotides, the CDR3 is TGTGCCAGCAGCCAAGATATCGCCAGGGCCATATATAATTCACCCCTCCACTTT.

V gene TRBV16 combines with J gene TRBJ1-2, with D perhaps matching TRBD1 (6 bases). V lost 2 bases and J lost 7, with 14 bases in between. This CDR3 contains 14 residues. CDR1 and CDR2 (germline): KGHSY, FQNENV. The CDR3 sequence is CASSQVVTGTGYTF. CDR3 sequence (DNA): TGTGCCAGCAGCCAAGTCGTTACAGGGACTGGCTACACCTTC.

V and J are TRBV2 and TRBJ1-2; unclear D gene. The CDR3 covers 12 residues. The V and J ends lost 6 bases and 8 bases respectively, with 13 bases between them. From germline, CDR1 is SNHLY and CDR2 FYNNEI. CDR3 loop: CASRREAQGYTF. The CDR3 region has the DNA TGTGCCAGCAGGAGGGAGGCGCAGGGCTACACCTTC.

The J gene is TRBJ2-1, the V gene TRBV18, with 11 nucleotides matching TRBD2. This CDR3 is built from 16 residues. Trimming cost V 4 bases and J 3 bases; bases outside gene matches: 5. Germline V gene data show CDR1 as KGHSH and CDR2 as LQKENI. The CDR3 reads CASSRPSGGNYNEQFF. CDR3 nucleotide sequence: TGTGCCAGCTCACGACCTAGCGGGGGGAACTACAATGAGCAGTTCTTC.

The chain joins TRBV10-3 to TRBJ1-4; D gene ambiguous. V lost 8 bases and J lost 3, with 10 bases in between. The CDR3 is 13 amino acids. CDR1 ENHRY and CDR2 SYGVKD come from the germline V gene. CDR3: CAISLGANEKLFF. CDR3 nucleotide sequence: TGTGCCATCTCTTTAGGAGCTAATGAAAAACTGTTTTTT.

In its sample, this clone was seen once. The chain has TRBV18 and TRBJ2-1; no firm D call. V lost 4 bases to trimming and J lost 7 bases, with 17 bases between them. CDR1 and CDR2 from the germline V gene are KGHSH and LQKENI. The CDR3 contains 15 residues. CDR3 DNA sequence: TGTGCCAGCTCACAACGCGGTGGTATATTTAATGAGCAGTTCTTC. Its translation is CASSQRGGIFNEQFF.

This chain links TRBV3-1 (or the pseudogene TRBV3-2) with TRBJ2-5; 7 nucleotides align to TRBD1. V was clipped by 3 bases and J by 5 bases; unmatched bases: 12. This CDR3 is built from 16 residues. Germline assignment: CDR1 LGHDT and CDR2 YNNKEL (reference sequence). CDR3: CASSHLGTESGETQYF. The CDR3 DNA reads as TGTGCCAGCAGCCATCTCGGGACAGAATCTGGGGAGACCCAGTACTTC.

This chain links TRBV19 with TRBJ1-1; D perhaps matches TRBD1 (5 bases). Trimming took 7 bases from V and 4 from J, leaving 13 bases between them. From germline, CDR1 is LNHDA and CDR2 SQIVND (reference sequence). CDR3 length: 13 residues. This chain's CDR3 is CASTIQGATEAFF. The CDR3 coding sequence is TGTGCCAGTACCATCCAGGGCGCCACTGAAGCTTTCTTT. Full variable domain (rest looked up from reference TRBV19 and TRBJ1-1): DGGITQSPKYLFRKEGQNVTLSCEQNLNHDAMYWYRQDPGQGLRLIYYSQIVNDFQKGDIAEGYSVSREKKESFPLTVTSAQKNPTAFYLCASTIQGATEAFFGQGTRLTVV.

The V gene is TRBV9, the J gene TRBJ2-6; D gene ambiguous. Trimming pared 0 bases from V and 0 bases from J, leaving 4 bases between. Germline lookup yields CDR1 SGDLS and CDR2 YYNGEE. CDR3 length: 15 residues. The CDR3 DNA is TGTGCCAGCAGCGTAGTCCTCTCTGGGGCCAACGTCCTGACTTTC. This codes for CASSVVLSGANVLTF.

The chain uses TRBV24-1 and TRBJ2-1, with 8 bases lining up with TRBD1. This CDR3 spans 14 amino acids. The V gene's germline CDR1 is KGHDR and CDR2 SFDVKD. Unmatched junction bases numbered 7, after V lost 10 bases and J lost 3 bases. In nucleotides, the CDR3 is TGTGCCACTGGGGAGACAGGGGTCTACAATGAGCAGTTCTTC. Encoded protein: CATGETGVYNEQFF.

The chain carries TRBV5-1 and TRBJ1-3; TRBD1 aligns across 8 bases. The ends lost 4 bases at V and 4 bases at J; junction bases unmatched: 7. This CDR3 contains 15 residues. Germline V gives CDR1 SGHRS, CDR2 YFSETQ. CDR3 in amino acids: CASSRTGGRGNTIYF. The CDR3 DNA sequence: TGCGCCAGCAGCCGCACAGGGGGGAGAGGAAACACCATATATTTT.